This is a list of T cell receptor beta chains from one sample in a study of cytomegalovirus exposure and HLA in healthy donors. Produced via immunoSEQ multiplex PCR; TCRdb's table is partial and in-frame only. The top ten hold roughly 2.9% of the sample, which has 85,000 to 120,000 clones, around 75% seen once. The sample was PBMCs. The receptors originated from a male donor in good health and CMV-seropositive. Each CDR3 is given with its conserved first and last residue. The order of the fields is V gene, D gene, J gene, CDR3 protein. D genes are given only for firm matches.

>TRBV19|.|TRBJ1-1
CASSIVSQRTEAFF
>TRBV27|TRBD1|TRBJ2-7
CASSSFGGQGEQYF
>TRBV9|.|TRBJ2-5
CASSVWLDQETQYF
>TRBV5-4|.|TRBJ1-1
CASSPGRGLGTEAFF
>TRBV6-6|.|TRBJ1-4
CASIGGGITTNEKLFF
>TRBV10-3|TRBD1|TRBJ2-2
CAIRGQSNTGELFF
>TRBV7-2|TRBD1|TRBJ2-7
CASSFPTGSEQYF
>TRBV9|.|TRBJ2-7
CASSDLFGHEQYF
>TRBV19|TRBD1|TRBJ1-1
CASRPQVGGGGTEAFF
>TRBV7-9|TRBD1|TRBJ1-1
CASSLGQGNTEAFF
>TRBV18|TRBD1|TRBJ1-5
CASSTDRVPNQPQHF
>TRBV2|TRBD2|TRBJ2-5
CASRRGAGGSEETQYF
>TRBV7-9|.|TRBJ1-5
CASSLVEGNQPQHF
>TRBV27|.|TRBJ2-6
CASSLSGLQRSGANVLTF
>TRBV29-1|.|TRBJ2-5
CSVEGRVETQYF
>TRBV6-5|TRBD2|TRBJ2-5
CASSYSSGSLETQYF
>TRBV4-1|.|TRBJ1-2
CASSQGLLSYTF
>TRBV7-2|.|TRBJ2-2
CASSFTLTGWAGELFF
>TRBV18|TRBD1|TRBJ1-4
CASSPDRGGGEKLFF
>TRBV6-1|.|TRBJ1-2
CASNPGGDYGYTF
>TRBV19|.|.
CASSPRDSPYEQYF
>TRBV4-3|TRBD1|TRBJ1-2
CASSQGQTGNYGYTF